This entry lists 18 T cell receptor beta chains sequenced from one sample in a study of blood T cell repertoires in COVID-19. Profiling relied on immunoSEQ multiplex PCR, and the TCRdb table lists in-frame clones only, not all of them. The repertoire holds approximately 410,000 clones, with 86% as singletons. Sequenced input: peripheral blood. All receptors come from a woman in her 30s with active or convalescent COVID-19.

The CDR3 region has the DNA TGTGCCAGCAGCTTGGCGGAGGGCACGTCTAGCACAGATACGCAGTATTTT. Translated: CASSLAEGTSSTDTQYF. The chain joins TRBV5-4 to TRBJ2-3; maybe TRBD2 (6 bases). Between the trimmed V and J ends, which lost 0 bases and 0 bases, there was a span of 14 bases. Germline lookup yields CDR1 SGHNT and CDR2 YYREEE (reference sequence). The CDR3 loop spans 17 amino acids. Looking up the rest from reference TRBV5-4 and TRBJ2-3 gives the full variable domain: ETGVTQSPTHLIKTRGQQVTLRCSSQSGHNTVSWYQQALGQGPQFIFQYYREEENGRGNFPPRFSGLQFPNYSSELNVNALELDDSALYLCASSLAEGTSSTDTQYFGPGTRLTVL.

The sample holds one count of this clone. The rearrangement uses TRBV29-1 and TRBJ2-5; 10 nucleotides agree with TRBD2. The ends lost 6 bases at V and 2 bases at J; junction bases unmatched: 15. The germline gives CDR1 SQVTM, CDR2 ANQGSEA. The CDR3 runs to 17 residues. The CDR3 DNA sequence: TGCAGCGTCGTCGGGCAGGAGCGGGAGGGGCCTCAAGAGACCCAGTACTTC. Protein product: CSVVGQEREGPQETQYF.

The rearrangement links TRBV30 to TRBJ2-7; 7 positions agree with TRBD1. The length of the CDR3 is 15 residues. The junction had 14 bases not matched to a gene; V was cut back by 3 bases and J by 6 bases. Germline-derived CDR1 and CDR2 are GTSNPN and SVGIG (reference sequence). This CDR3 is CAWRSLAGGASEQYF. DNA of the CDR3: TGTGCCTGGAGGTCCCTAGCAGGGGGTGCATCCGAGCAGTACTTC.

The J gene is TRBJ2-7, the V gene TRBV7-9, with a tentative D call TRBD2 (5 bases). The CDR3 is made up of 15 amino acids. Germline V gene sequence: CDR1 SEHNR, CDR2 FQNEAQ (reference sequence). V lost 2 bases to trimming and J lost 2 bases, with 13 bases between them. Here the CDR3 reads CASSLSTDYTYEQYF. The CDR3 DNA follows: TGTGCCAGCAGCTTATCAACAGACTATACCTACGAGCAGTACTTC. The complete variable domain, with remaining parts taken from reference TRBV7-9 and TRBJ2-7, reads DTGVSQNPRHKITKRGQNVTFRCDPISEHNRLYWYRQTLGQGPEFLTYFQNEAQLEKSRLLSDRFSAERPKGSFSTLEIQRTEQGDSAMYLCASSLSTDYTYEQYFGPGTRLTVT.

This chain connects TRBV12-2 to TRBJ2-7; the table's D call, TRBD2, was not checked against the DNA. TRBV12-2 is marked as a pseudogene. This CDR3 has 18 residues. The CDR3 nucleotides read TGTGCAAGTCGCTTATCACCCCCCGGACTAGCGGGGTCCTACGAGCAGTACTTC. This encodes CASRLSPPGLAGSYEQYF.

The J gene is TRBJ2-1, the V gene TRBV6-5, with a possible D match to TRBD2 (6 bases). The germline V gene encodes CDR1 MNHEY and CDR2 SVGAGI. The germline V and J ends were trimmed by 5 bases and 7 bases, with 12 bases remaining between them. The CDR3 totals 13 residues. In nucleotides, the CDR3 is TGTGCCAGCAGTCTCCTGGCGGGGAATGAGCAGTTCTTC. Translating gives CASSLLAGNEQFF.

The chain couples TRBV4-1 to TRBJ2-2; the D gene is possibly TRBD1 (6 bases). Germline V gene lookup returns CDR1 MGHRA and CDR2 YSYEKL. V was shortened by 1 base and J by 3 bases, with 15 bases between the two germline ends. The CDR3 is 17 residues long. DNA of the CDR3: TGCGCCAGCAGCCAAGTTTCGATTGGGGGCGACACCGGGGAGCTGTTTTTT. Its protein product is CASSQVSIGGDTGELFF.

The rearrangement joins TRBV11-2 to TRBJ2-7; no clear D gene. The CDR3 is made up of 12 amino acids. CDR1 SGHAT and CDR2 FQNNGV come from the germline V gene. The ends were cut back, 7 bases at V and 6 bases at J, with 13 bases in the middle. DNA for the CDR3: TGTGCCAGCACCGTTCCGAGTCGCGAGCAGTACTTC. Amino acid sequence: CASTVPSREQYF.

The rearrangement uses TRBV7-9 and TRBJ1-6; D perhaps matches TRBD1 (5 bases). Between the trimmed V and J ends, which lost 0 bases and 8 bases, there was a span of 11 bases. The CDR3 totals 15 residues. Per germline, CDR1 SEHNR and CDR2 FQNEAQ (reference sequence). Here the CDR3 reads CASSLAAGLYSPLHF. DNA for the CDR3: TGTGCCAGCAGCTTAGCTGCAGGGCTATATTCACCCCTCCACTTT.

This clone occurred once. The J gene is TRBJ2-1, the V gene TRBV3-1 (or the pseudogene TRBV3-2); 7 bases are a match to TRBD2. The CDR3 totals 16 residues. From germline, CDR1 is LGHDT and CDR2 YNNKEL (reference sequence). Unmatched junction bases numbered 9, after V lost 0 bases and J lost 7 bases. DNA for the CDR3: TGTGCCAGCAGCCAAGAGGGACTAACCTTTGGAAATGAGCAGTTCTTC. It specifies CASSQEGLTFGNEQFF.

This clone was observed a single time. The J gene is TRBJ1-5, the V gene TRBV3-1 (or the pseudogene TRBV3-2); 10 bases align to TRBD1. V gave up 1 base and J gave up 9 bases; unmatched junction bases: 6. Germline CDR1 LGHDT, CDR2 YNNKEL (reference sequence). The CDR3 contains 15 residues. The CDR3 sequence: CASSQGGTGAWPQHF. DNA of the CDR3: TGTGCCAGCAGCCAAGGCGGGACAGGGGCCTGGCCCCAGCATTTT.

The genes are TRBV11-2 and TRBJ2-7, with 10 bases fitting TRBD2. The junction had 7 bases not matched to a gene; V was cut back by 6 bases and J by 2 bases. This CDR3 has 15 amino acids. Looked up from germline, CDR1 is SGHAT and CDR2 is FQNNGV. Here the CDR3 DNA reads TGTGCCAGCAGTTTTAGCGGGGGGCCTACCTACGAGCAGTACTTC. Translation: CASSFSGGPTYEQYF.

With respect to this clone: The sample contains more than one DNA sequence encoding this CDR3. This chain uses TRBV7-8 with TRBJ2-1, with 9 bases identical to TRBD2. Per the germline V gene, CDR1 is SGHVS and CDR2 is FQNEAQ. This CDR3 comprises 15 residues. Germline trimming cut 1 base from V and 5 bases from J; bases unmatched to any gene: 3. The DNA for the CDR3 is TGTGCCAGCAGCTTAGGAGCGGGGGGTAACAATGAGCAGTTCTTC. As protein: CASSLGAGGNNEQFF.

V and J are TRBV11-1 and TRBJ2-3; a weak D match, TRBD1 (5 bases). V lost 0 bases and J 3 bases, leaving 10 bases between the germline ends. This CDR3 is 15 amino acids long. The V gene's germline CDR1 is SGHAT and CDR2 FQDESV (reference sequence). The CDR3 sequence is CASSLAGPVTDTQYF. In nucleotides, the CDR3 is TGTGCCAGCAGCTTAGCGGGGCCTGTTACAGATACGCAGTATTTT.

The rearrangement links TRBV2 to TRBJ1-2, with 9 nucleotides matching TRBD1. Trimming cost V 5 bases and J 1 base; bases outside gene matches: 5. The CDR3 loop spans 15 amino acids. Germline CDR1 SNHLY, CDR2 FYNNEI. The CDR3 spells CASSPRQGVNYGYTF. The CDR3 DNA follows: TGTGCCAGCAGTCCCCGACAGGGGGTTAACTATGGCTACACCTTC.

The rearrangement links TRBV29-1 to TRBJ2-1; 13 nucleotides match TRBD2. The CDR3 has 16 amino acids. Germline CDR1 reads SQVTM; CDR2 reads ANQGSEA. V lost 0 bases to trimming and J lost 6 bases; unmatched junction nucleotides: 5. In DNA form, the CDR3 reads TGCAGCGTTGAAGAACGGACTAGCGGGAGTCTCAATGAGCAGTTCTTC. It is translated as CSVEERTSGSLNEQFF.

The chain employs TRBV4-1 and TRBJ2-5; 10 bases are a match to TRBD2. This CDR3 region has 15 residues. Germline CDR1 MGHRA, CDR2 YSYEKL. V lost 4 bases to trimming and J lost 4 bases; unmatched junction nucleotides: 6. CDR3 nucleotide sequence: TGCGCCAGCAGCCGGCAACTAGCGGGGTCAGAGACCCAGTACTTC. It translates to CASSRQLAGSETQYF.

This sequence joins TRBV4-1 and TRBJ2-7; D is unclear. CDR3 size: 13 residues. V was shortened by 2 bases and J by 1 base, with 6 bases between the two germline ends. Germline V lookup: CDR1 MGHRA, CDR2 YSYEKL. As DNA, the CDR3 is TGCGCCAGCAGCCAAACAGATTCCTACGAGCAGTACTTC. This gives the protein CASSQTDSYEQYF.